The 16 T cell receptor beta chains presented below share a single source sample, sequenced in a study of cytomegalovirus exposure and HLA in healthy donors (dated by TCRdb to 2016 to 2017). Library method: the immunoSEQ multiplex PCR assay. The clones in this table, taken by TCRdb from immuneACCESS, are in-frame only. Not every clone is retained; where verified, under half of the shortfall comes from an unresolved V gene, and the cause of the rest is unknown. The sample records around 150,000 clones, 65% to 90% of which are singletons. More than 2% of the sample belongs to the ten largest clones. Material: PBMCs. These receptors all come from a woman aged 18-35 years in good health and CMV-seronegative.

The chain has TRBV18 and TRBJ2-3, with 7 bases fitting TRBD2. CDR3 length equals 14 residues. J was trimmed by 1 base and V by 5 bases; bases with no gene match: 3. Per the germline V gene, CDR1 is KGHSH and CDR2 is LQKENI. The CDR3 DNA is TGTGCCAGCTCAATTACTAGCGGCACAGATACGCAGTATTTT. Protein product: CASSITSGTDTQYF. Together with reference TRBV18 and TRBJ2-3, the CDR3 gives the full variable domain: NAGVMQNPRHLVRRRGQEARLRCSPMKGHSHVYWYRQLPEEGLKFMVYLQKENIIDESGMPKERFSAEFPKEGPSILRIQQVVRGDSAAYFCASSITSGTDTQYFGPGTRLTVL.

V and J are TRBV11-2 and TRBJ1-1, with 12 bases matching TRBD1. Trimming at V came to 3 bases and at J to 5 bases, leaving 7 bases not matched to a gene. Germline CDR1 reads SGHAT; CDR2 reads FQNNGV. The CDR3 runs to 16 residues. In DNA form, the CDR3 reads TGTGCCAGCAGCTTGGGGACAGGGGGCCTAATAACTGAAGCTTTCTTT. Translated, it gives CASSLGTGGLITEAFF.

The table lists this clone with a few counts. The rearrangement uses TRBV2 and TRBJ2-2; 10 bases are shared with TRBD1. The CDR3 sequence is 15 residues long. Germline-derived CDR1 and CDR2 are SNHLY and FYNNEI. The V segment lost 8 bases and the J segment 8 bases; nucleotides outside the gene matches: 11. The CDR3 here is CASSRDRGDGGELFF. DNA for the CDR3: TGTGCCAGCTCAAGGGACAGGGGCGACGGGGGGGAGCTGTTTTTT.

This clone was picked up a small number of times. The V call is TRBV7-2, the J call TRBJ2-2; a weak D match, TRBD2 (6 bases). Germline lookup yields CDR1 SGHTA and CDR2 FQGNSA. CDR3 length: 14 residues. Trimming shortened V by 3 bases and J by 2 bases, and 7 bases separated the two germline ends. This CDR3 reads CASSLDYNTGELFF. The CDR3 DNA reads as TGTGCCAGCAGCTTGGACTATAACACCGGGGAGCTGTTTTTT.

This chain connects TRBV10-1 to TRBJ2-2, with D perhaps matching TRBD1 (6 bases). The CDR3 covers 15 residues. Germline V gene lookup returns CDR1 WNHNN and CDR2 SYGVQD (reference sequence). Trimming shortened V by 3 bases and J by 5 bases, and 13 bases separated the two germline ends. The CDR3 sequence is CASSEIGQGTGELFF. CDR3 nucleotides: TGCGCCAGCAGTGAAATCGGCCAGGGGACCGGGGAGCTGTTTTTT.

This sequence joins TRBV2 and TRBJ1-4, with 8 bases matching TRBD1. Germline trimming cut 6 bases from V and 4 bases from J; bases unmatched to any gene: 4. This CDR3 region has 14 residues. Germline CDR1 reads SNHLY; CDR2 reads FYNNEI. The CDR3 loop is CASRGTGGNEKLFF. The CDR3, as DNA: TGTGCCAGCAGGGGAACAGGGGGTAATGAAAAACTGTTTTTT.

This chain links TRBV18 with TRBJ1-1, with a weak D call TRBD1 (6 bases). CDR1 and CDR2 (germline): KGHSH, LQKENI. This CDR3 has 15 residues. V lost 4 bases to trimming and J lost 5 bases, with 17 bases between them. The CDR3 sequence: CASSRVILGGTEAFF. DNA of the CDR3: TGTGCCAGCTCACGGGTAATTTTAGGGGGAACTGAAGCTTTCTTT. Supplemented by reference TRBV18 and TRBJ1-1, the full variable domain reads NAGVMQNPRHLVRRRGQEARLRCSPMKGHSHVYWYRQLPEEGLKFMVYLQKENIIDESGMPKERFSAEFPKEGPSILRIQQVVRGDSAAYFCASSRVILGGTEAFFGQGTRLTVV.

The chain couples TRBV2 to TRBJ2-2; weak D call: TRBD1 (5 bases). The V end was cut by 6 bases, the J end by 1 base, with 9 bases between. Germline values: CDR1 SNHLY, CDR2 FYNNEI. The CDR3 contains 14 residues. Written as DNA, the CDR3 is TGTGCCAGCAGGGGGCTTGGGAACACCGGGGAGCTGTTTTTT. It codes for CASRGLGNTGELFF. Full variable domain (rest looked up from reference TRBV2 and TRBJ2-2): EPEVTQTPSHQVTQMGQEVILRCVPISNHLYFYWYRQILGQKVEFLVSFYNNEISEKSEIFDDQFSVERPDGSNFTLKIRSTKLEDSAMYFCASRGLGNTGELFFGEGSRLTVL.

The gene calls are TRBV5-5 and TRBJ2-5, with 9 bases aligning to TRBD2. J gave up 0 bases and V 4 bases, and 7 bases lay outside the gene matches. The CDR3 consists of 16 residues. CDR1 is SGHKS, CDR2 YYEKEE, per germline (reference sequence). CDR3 residues: CASSDATSGYQETQYF. CDR3 nucleotides: TGTGCCAGCAGCGATGCGACTAGCGGCTACCAAGAGACCCAGTACTTC.

The chain links TRBV6-1 to TRBJ2-7; D might be TRBD1 (5 bases). V was trimmed by 1 base and J by 7 bases, leaving 14 bases between them. The germline gives CDR1 MNHNS, CDR2 SASEGT. This CDR3 has 14 amino acids. The CDR3 loop reads CASSEGWTPVEQYF. Written as DNA, the CDR3 is TGTGCCAGCAGTGAAGGGTGGACACCCGTGGAGCAGTACTTC.

This sequence joins TRBV5-5 and TRBJ2-7; D unclear. The ends were cut back, 0 bases at V and 3 bases at J, with 7 bases in the middle. CDR3 size: 13 residues. Germline V lookup: CDR1 SGHKS, CDR2 YYEKEE (reference sequence). The chain's CDR3 is CASSLAVYYEQYF. CDR3 DNA: TGTGCCAGCAGCTTGGCCGTCTACTACGAGCAGTACTTC.

The chain has TRBV9 and TRBJ2-3; TRBD2 might be the D (5 bases). There are 16 residues in the CDR3. CDR1 is SGDLS and CDR2 is YYNGEE in the germline V gene. V was trimmed by 3 bases and J by 2 bases, leaving 16 bases between them. DNA for the CDR3: TGTGCCAGCAGCGCCGGGGTAGCGCGGAACACAGATACGCAGTATTTT. Its translation is CASSAGVARNTDTQYF.

V usage is TRBV7-2 and J usage is TRBJ2-1; 8 positions match TRBD1. The CDR3 spans 13 residues. Losses at the gene ends were 3 bases for V and 10 bases for J; bases not matched to a gene: 5. Germline-derived CDR1 and CDR2 are SGHTA and FQGNSA. CDR3 sequence reads: CASSLGQEDEQFF. The CDR3, as DNA: TGTGCCAGCAGCTTGGGACAGGAGGACGAGCAGTTCTTC.

This chain links TRBV4-1 with TRBJ1-5; D ambiguous. Germline V gene data show CDR1 as MGHRA and CDR2 as YSYEKL. V shed 4 bases and J shed 4 bases, with 17 bases lying between them. CDR3 length: 16 residues. The DNA of the CDR3 is TGCGCCAGCAGCCGCCTAGCCCGGACGGATAATCAGCCCCAGCATTTT. It yields the protein CASSRLARTDNQPQHF.

The chain combines TRBV7-2 with TRBJ1-4; D gene unclear. The CDR3 runs to 13 residues. V gave up 6 bases and J gave up 7 bases, with 12 bases separating them. Germline CDR1 and CDR2: SGHTA and FQGNSA. The CDR3 is CASSFSEGEKLFF. CDR3 sequence (DNA): TGTGCCAGCAGTTTCTCAGAGGGTGAAAAACTGTTTTTT.

V usage is TRBV27 and J usage is TRBJ2-7; the match to TRBD1 covers 10 bases. V shed 3 bases and J 5 bases; nucleotides not matched to a gene: 10. The CDR3 is made up of 16 amino acids. CDR1 and CDR2 from the germline V gene are MNHEY and SMNVEV (reference sequence). CDR3 residues: CASSFSPGTGADEQYF. CDR3 nucleotide sequence: TGTGCCAGCAGTTTCTCCCCTGGGACAGGGGCAGACGAGCAGTACTTC.